This T cell receptor (beta chain) is drawn from a study of blood T cell repertoires in COVID-19. As for the study in general: Specimens from acute and convalescent COVID-19 originated in the United States, Italy and Spain. T cells, B-cell-depleted T cells, or PBMCs supplied cDNA or gDNA.

This CDR3 comprises 14 residues. Germline V gives CDR1 LNHDA, CDR2 SQIVND (reference sequence). The germline V and J ends were trimmed by 5 bases and 4 bases, with 14 bases remaining between them. Per the study methods: Amplifying reference gene primers gave estimates of nucleated cell counts. Method: immunoSEQ multiplex PCR; TCRdb's copy keeps in-frame clones and lacks some. V, J and clone size were drawn from that table, and D and trimming were deduced from the DNA. The sample lists 130,000 or so clones; approximately 87% were seen once. Sequencing was performed on peripheral blood. The chain is built from TRBV19 and TRBJ1-1, with D possibly TRBD1 on 6 matching bases. This sequence originates from a man in his fifties with active COVID-19. This CDR3 reads CASSWPGVVTEAFF. The CDR3 region has the DNA TGTGCCAGTAGTTGGCCAGGGGTGGTCACTGAAGCTTTCTTT.